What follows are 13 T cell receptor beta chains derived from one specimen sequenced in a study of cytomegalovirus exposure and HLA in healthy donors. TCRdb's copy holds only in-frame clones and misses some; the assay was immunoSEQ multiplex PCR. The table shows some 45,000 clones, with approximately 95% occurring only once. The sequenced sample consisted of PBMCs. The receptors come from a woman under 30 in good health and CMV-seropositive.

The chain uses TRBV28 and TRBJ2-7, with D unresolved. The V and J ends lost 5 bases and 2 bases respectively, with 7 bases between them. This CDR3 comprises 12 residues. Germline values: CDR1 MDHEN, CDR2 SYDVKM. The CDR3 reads CASSPNTYEQYF. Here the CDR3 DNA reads TGTGCCAGCAGTCCGAACACCTACGAGCAGTACTTC.

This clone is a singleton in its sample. CDR3 region: CATRAQGNYGYTF. As DNA, the CDR3 is TGTGCCACCCGGGCGCAGGGGAACTATGGCTACACCTTC. The chain recombines TRBV19 with TRBJ1-2; perhaps TRBD1 as D (6 bases). This CDR3 region has 13 residues. The V gene's germline CDR1 is LNHDA and CDR2 SQIVND (reference sequence). Trimming took off 10 bases at V and 2 bases at J, with 14 bases between the two ends.

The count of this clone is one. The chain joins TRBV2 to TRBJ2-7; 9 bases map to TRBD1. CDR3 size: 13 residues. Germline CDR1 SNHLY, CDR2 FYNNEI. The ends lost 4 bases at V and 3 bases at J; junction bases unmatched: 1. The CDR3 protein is CASSGDRDYEQYF. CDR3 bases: TGTGCCAGCAGTGGGGACAGGGACTACGAGCAGTACTTC.

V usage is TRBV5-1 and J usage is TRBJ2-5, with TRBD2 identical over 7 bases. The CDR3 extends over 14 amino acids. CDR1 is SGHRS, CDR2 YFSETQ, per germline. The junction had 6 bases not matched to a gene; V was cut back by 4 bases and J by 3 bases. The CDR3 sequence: CASSTGGLEETQYF. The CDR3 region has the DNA TGCGCCAGCAGCACGGGAGGTCTTGAAGAGACCCAGTACTTC. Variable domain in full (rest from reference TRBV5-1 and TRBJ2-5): KAGVTQTPRYLIKTRGQQVTLSCSPISGHRSVSWYQQTPGQGLQFLFEYFSETQRNKGNFPGRFSGRQFSNSRSEMNVSTLELGDSALYLCASSTGGLEETQYFGPGTRLLVL.

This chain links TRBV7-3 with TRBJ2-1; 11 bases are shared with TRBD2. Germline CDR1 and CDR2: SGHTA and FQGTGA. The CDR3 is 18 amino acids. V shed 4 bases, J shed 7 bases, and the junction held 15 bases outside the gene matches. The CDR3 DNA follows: TGTGCCAGCAGCTATGGCGGGACACTAGCGGGAGAGAGGAATGAGCAGTTCTTC. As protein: CASSYGGTLAGERNEQFF.

The CDR3 is CASSRDRDRVTEAFF. In nucleotides, the CDR3 is TGTGCCAGCAGCAGAGACCGGGACAGGGTCACTGAAGCTTTCTTT. This chain uses TRBV7-8 with TRBJ1-1, with TRBD1 matching over 9 bases. This CDR3 contains 15 residues. The V segment lost 5 bases and the J segment 4 bases; nucleotides outside the gene matches: 8. Germline CDR1 reads SGHVS; CDR2 reads FQNEAQ.

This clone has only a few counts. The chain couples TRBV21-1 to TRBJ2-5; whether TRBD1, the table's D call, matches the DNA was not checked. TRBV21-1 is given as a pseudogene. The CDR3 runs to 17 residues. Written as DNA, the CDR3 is TGTGCCAGCAGCAAAGTAGGGGACAGAAAGGTCCAAGAGACCCAGTACTTC. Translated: CASSKVGDRKVQETQYF.

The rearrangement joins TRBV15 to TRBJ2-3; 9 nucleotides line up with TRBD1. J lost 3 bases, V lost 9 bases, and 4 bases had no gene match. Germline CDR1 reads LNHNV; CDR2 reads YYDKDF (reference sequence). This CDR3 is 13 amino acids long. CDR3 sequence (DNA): TGTGCCACTAAGACAGGGGGAACAGATACGCAGTATTTT. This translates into CATKTGGTDTQYF.

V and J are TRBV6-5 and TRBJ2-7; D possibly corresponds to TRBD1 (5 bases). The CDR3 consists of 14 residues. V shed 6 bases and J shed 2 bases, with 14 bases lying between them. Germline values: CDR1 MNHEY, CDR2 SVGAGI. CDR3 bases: TGTGCCAGCAGCTCCGACAGAAAGACCTACGAGCAGTACTTC. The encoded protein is CASSSDRKTYEQYF.

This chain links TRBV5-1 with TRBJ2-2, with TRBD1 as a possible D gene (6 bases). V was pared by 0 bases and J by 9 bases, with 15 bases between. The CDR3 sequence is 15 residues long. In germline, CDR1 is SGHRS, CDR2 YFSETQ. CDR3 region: CASSLEGTTSWELFF. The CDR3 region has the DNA TGCGCCAGCAGCTTGGAAGGGACAACTTCTTGGGAGCTGTTTTTT.

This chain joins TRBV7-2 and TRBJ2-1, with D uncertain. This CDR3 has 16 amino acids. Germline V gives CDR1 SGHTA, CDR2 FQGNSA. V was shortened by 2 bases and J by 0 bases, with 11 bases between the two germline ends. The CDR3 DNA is TGTGCCAGCAGCTTAAGTGCTGGCTTCTCCTACAATGAGCAGTTCTTC. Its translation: CASSLSAGFSYNEQFF.

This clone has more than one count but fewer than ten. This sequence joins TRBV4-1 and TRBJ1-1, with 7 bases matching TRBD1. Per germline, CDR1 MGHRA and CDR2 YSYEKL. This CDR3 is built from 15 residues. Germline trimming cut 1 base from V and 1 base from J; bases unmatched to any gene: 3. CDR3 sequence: CASSQVRQGNTEAFF. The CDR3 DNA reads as TGCGCCAGCAGCCAAGTCCGACAGGGGAACACTGAAGCTTTCTTT.

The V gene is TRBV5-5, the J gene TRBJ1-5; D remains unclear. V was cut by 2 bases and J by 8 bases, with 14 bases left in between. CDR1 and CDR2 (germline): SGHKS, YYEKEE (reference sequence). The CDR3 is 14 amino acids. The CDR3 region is CASSLDRDLEPQHF. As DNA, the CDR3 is TGTGCCAGCAGCTTAGATCGGGATTTGGAGCCCCAGCATTTT.